This T cell receptor (beta chain) emerged from a study of blood T cell repertoires in COVID-19 (dated by TCRdb to about 2020). About the full investigation: Samples from collaborators originated in the United States, Italy and Spain and spanned both the acute and convalescent phases of COVID-19. The prospective study material was composed of cDNA or gDNA derived from T cells, B-cell-depleted T cells, or PBMCs. Samples were obtained from the ongoing ImmuneRACE study (first 160 participants) and from 1,200 or so subjects provided by 6 global collaborators. Nearly every sample came with metadata listing a de-identified subject ID, COVID-19 status, age in years and sex. Where HLA class I and class II types were available, the types were taken from metadata supplied by the sample provider, not from assay-based typing. The dataset comprised deeply sampled blood TCRbeta repertoires from subjects exposed to, actively infected with, or recovered from COVID-19. The repertoires were made available in a free public database intended to serve as a resource for research on the immune response to SARS-CoV-2. The investigation overall reported the following: How much clinical and demographic metadata was included differed by source and by participant, and the metadata was provided uncurated.

The immunoSEQ Assay, a bias-controlled multiplex PCR, was used to amplify TCRbeta CDR3 regions from genomic DNA. On the authors' methods: The number of nucleated cells in each sample was estimated by amplification of reference gene primers within the assay. Sequence reads were collapsed and filtered to measure the absolute abundance of every unique TCRbeta CDR3 rearrangement. For each sample, productive Simpson clonality was calculated by taking the square root of Simpson's diversity index across productive rearrangements. In its TCRdb copy, this immuneACCESS table keeps in-frame sequences only and misses some clones. Where compared with another copy, unresolved V genes explain less than half of these, and the others have no known cause. V and J calls plus clone size are reproduced from that table; the DNA served to infer D and trimming. Recorded for this sample are about 200,000 clones; around nine tenths of them occurred a single time. The ten biggest clones cover roughly a sixth of the sample.

Remarks on this clone: This receptor's antigen is unknown. The input lacks base qualities; no much larger clone sits a single base away.

Deletion took 1 base off V and 6 bases off J, with a span of 7 bases between the germline ends. Reading from cysteine to phenylalanine, the CDR3 counts 13 amino acids. Solely the CDR3 DNA is kept, with 39 bases framed from the first base. The germline V gene sets CDR1 to LGHNA and CDR2 to YNFKEQ. At one collaborating source in Seattle, patients were enrolled during active infection and were followed longitudinally through the course of disease. Each collaborating institution followed its own protocols to collect whole blood in K2EDTA tubes. Collaborator samples were shipped for TCRbeta analysis as frozen whole blood, isolated PBMCs, or DNA extracted from either sample type.

This clonotype originated in a man aged 50 to 60 with COVID-19, enrolled during active disease. The sequenced material came from peripheral blood. The sequence joins TRBV4-2 to TRBJ1-5; the D gene is unclear. The CDR3: CASSQANGQPQHF. The nucleotide sequence reads TGTGCCAGCAGCCAAGCGAACGGTCAGCCCCAGCATTTT.